The sequence of this TCR beta chain was determined in a study of cytomegalovirus exposure and HLA in healthy donors. The study's findings and limits: A previous analysis found most TCR beta V segments productive roughly 87% or roughly 30% of the time. The authors listed 150 or so TCR beta chains as cytomegalovirus-associated.

The ends were cut back, 3 bases at V and 5 bases at J, with 13 bases in the middle. The CDR3 runs to 14 residues. CDR1 and CDR2 from the germline V gene are MDHEN and SYDVKM. In regard to this clone: Its matching antigen is unknown.

Vbeta (60) and Jbeta (13) primers were used in the PCR. Repertoires were generated with immunoSEQ multiplex PCR, while TCRdb's copy carries only in-frame clones and drops some. The sample consists of 180,000 or so clones, about 82% of them appearing once. The source of this sequence is a woman under 30 in good health and CMV-seronegative. Sequencing input: PBMCs. V is TRBV28 and J is TRBJ1-2, with D tentatively TRBD1 (6 bases). CDR3 bases: TGTGCCAGCAGTTTCCTGGACAGTCATTATGGCTACACCTTC. This encodes CASSFLDSHYGYTF.